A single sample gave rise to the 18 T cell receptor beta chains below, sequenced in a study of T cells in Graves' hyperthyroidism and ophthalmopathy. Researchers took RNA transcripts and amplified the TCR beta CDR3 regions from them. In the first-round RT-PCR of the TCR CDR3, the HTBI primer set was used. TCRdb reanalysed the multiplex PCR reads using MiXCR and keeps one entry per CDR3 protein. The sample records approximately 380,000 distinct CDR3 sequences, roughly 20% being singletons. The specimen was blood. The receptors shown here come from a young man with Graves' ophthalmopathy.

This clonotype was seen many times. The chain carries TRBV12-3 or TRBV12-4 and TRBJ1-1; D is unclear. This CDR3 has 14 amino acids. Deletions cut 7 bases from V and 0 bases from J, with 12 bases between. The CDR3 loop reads CASNMGAMNTEAFF. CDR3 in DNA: TGTGCCAGCAATATGGGAGCCATGAACACTGAAGCTTTCTTT.

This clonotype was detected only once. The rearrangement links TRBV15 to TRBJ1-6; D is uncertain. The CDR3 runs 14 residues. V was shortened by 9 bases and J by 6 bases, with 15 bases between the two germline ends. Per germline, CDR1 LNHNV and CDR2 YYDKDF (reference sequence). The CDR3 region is CATGAGRGNSPLHF. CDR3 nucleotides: TGTGCCACTGGAGCCGGACGGGGTAATTCACCCCTCCACTTT.

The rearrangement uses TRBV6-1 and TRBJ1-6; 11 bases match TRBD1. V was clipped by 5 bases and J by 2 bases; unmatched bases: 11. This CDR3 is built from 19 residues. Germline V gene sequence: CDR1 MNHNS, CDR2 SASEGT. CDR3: CASSYVGTGGSTYNSPLHF. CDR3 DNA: TGTGCCAGCAGTTATGTGGGGACAGGGGGATCGACCTATAATTCACCCCTCCACTTT.

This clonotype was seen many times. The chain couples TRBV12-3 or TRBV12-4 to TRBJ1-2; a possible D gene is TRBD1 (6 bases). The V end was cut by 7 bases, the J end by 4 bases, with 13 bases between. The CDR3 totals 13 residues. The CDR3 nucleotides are TGTGCCAGCACCATGGACAGAATCTATGGCTACACCTTC. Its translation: CASTMDRIYGYTF.

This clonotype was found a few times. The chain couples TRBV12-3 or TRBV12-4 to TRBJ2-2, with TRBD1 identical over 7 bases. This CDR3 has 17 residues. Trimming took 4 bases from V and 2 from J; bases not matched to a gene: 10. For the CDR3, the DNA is TGTGCCAGCAGTTCCCCCGGGACAGCCATTAACACCGGGGAGCTGTTTTTT. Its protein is CASSSPGTAINTGELFF.

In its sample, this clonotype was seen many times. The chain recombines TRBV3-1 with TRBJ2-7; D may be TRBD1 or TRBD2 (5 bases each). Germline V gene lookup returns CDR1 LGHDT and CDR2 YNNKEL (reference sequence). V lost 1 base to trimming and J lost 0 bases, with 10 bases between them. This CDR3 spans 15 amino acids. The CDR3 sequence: CASSQGDLSSYEQYF. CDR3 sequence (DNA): TGTGCCAGCAGCCAAGGGGACCTCAGCTCCTACGAGCAGTACTTC.

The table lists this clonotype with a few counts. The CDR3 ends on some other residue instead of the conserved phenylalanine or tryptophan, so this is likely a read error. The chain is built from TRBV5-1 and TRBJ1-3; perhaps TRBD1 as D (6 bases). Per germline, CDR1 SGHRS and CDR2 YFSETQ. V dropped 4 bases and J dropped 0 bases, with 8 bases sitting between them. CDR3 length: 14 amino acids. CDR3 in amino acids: CASSIQGSGNTIYS. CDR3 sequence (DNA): TGCGCCAGCAGCATACAGGGCTCTGGAAACACCATATATTCT.

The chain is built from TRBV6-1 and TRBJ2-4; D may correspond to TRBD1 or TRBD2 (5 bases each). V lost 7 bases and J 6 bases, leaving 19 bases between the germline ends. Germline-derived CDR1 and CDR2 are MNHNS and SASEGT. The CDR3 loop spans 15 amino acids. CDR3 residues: CASTAPGRQTNIQYF. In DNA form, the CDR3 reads TGTGCCAGCACGGCACCGGGACGGCAGACAAACATTCAGTACTTC.

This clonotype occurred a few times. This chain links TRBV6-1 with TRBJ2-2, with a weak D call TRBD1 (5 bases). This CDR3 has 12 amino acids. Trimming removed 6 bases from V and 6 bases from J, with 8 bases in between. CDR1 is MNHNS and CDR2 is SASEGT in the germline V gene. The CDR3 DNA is TGTGCCAGCAGAAGACAGTCCGGGGAGCTGTTTTTT. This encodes CASRRQSGELFF.

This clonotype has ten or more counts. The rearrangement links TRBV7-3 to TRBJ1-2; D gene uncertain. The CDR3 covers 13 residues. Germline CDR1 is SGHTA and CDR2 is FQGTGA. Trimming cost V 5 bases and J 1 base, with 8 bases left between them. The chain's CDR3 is CASSQADNYGYTF. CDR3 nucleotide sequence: TGTGCCAGCAGCCAAGCGGATAACTATGGCTACACCTTC.

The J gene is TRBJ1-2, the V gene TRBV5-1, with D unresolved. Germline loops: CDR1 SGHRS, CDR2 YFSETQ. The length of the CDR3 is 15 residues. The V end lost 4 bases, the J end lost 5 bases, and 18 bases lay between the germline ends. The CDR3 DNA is TGCGCCAGCAGCGGGCGTCCGGAAGGAGGATATGGCTACACCTTC. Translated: CASSGRPEGGYGYTF. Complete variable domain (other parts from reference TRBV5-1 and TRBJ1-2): KAGVTQTPRYLIKTRGQQVTLSCSPISGHRSVSWYQQTPGQGLQFLFEYFSETQRNKGNFPGRFSGRQFSNSRSEMNVSTLELGDSALYLCASSGRPEGGYGYTFGSGTRLTVV.

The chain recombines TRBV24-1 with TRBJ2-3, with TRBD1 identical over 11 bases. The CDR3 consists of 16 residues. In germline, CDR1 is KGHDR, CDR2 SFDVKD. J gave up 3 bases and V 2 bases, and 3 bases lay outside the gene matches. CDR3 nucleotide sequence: TGTGCCACCAGTGATTGGGGACAGGGGGTGACAGATACGCAGTATTTT. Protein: CATSDWGQGVTDTQYF.

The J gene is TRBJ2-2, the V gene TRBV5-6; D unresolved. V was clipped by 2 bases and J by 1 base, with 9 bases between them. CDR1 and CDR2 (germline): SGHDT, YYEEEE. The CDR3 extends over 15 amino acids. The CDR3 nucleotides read TGTGCCAGCAGCTTTGATCCGGGGAACACCGGGGAGCTGTTTTTT. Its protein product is CASSFDPGNTGELFF.

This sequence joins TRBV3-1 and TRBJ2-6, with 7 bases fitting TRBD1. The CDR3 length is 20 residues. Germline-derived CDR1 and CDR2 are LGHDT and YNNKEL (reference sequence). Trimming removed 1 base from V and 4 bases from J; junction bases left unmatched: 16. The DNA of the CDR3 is TGTGCCAGCAGCCAAGGCCCTGGACAGGCGCCTACGGCGGGGGCCAACGTCCTGACTTTC. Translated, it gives CASSQGPGQAPTAGANVLTF.

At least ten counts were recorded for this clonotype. In nucleotides, the CDR3 is TGTGCCAGCAGCTTGATGGGAACTGAACAAGGGGGGGACTATGGCTACACCTTC. It specifies CASSLMGTEQGGDYGYTF. The chain is built from TRBV7-3 and TRBJ1-2; perhaps TRBD1 as D (6 bases). Trimming removed 3 bases at V and 3 bases at J, with 23 bases between. The germline V gene has CDR1 SGHTA and CDR2 FQGTGA. The CDR3 is 18 residues long.

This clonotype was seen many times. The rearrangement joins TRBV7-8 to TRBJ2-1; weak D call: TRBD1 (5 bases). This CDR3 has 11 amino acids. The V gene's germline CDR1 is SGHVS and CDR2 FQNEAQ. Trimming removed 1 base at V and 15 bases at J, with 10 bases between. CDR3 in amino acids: CASSLVDIAFF. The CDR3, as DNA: TGTGCCAGCAGCTTAGTGGACATCGCGTTCTTC.

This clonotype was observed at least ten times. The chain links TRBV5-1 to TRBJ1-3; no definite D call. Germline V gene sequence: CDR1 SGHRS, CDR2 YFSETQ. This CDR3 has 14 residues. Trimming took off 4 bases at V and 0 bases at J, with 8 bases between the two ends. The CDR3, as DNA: TGCGCCAGCAGCCTCGCAACCTCTGGAAACACCATATATTTT. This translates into CASSLATSGNTIYF. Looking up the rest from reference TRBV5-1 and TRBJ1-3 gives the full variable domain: KAGVTQTPRYLIKTRGQQVTLSCSPISGHRSVSWYQQTPGQGLQFLFEYFSETQRNKGNFPGRFSGRQFSNSRSEMNVSTLELGDSALYLCASSLATSGNTIYFGEGSWLTVV.

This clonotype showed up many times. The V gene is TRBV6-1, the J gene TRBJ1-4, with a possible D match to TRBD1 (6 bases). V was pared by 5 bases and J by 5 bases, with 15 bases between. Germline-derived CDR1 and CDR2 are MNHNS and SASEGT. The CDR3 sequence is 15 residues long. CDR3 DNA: TGTGCCAGCAGTTTGCCCGAGGGGGTGAATGAAAAACTGTTTTTT. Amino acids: CASSLPEGVNEKLFF.